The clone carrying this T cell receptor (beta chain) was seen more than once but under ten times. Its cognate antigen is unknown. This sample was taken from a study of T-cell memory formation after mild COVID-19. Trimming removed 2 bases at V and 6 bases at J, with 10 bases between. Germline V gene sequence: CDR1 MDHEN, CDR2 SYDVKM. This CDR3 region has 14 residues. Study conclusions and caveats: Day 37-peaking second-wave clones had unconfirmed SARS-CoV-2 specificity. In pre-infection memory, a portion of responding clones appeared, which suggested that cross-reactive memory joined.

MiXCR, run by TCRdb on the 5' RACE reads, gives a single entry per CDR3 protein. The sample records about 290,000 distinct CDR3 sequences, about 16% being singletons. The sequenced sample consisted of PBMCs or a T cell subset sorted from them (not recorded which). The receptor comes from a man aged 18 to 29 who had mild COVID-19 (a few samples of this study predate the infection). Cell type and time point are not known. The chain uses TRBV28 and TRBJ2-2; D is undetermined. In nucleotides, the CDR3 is TGTGCCAGCAGTTTACTACTTACATCCGGGGAGCTGTTTTTT. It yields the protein CASSLLLTSGELFF.